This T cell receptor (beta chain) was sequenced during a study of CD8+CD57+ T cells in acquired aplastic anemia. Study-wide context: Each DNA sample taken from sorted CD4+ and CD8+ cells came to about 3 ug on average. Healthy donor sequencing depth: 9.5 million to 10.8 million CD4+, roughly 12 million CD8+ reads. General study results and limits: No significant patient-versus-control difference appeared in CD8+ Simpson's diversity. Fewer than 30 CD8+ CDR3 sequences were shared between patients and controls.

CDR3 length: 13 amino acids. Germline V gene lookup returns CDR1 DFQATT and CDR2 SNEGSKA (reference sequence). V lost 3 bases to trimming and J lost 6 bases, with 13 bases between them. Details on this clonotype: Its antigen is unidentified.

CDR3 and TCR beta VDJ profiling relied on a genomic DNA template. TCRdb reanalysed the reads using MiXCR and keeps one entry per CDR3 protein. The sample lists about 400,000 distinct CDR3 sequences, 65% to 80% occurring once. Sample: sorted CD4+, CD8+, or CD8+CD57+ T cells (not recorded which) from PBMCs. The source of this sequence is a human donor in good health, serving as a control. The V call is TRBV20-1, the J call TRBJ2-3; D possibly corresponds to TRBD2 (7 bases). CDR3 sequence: CSARGGAADTQYF. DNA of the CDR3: TGCAGTGCTAGGGGGGGGGCGGCGGATACGCAGTATTTT.